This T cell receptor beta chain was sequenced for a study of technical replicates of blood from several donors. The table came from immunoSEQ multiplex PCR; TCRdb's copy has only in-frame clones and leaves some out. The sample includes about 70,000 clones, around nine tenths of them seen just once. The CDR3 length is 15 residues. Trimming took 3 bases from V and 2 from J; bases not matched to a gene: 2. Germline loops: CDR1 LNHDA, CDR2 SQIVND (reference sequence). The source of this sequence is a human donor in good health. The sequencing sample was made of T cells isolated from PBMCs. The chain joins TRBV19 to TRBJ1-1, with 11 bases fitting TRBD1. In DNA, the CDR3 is TGTGCCAGTAGTATGTGGACAGGGGGCAACACTGAAGCTTTCTTT. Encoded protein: CASSMWTGGNTEAFF.